A selection of T cell receptor beta chains follows, all from one sample in a study of Ad26.COV2.S vaccination and SARS-CoV-2 variants. TCRdb's table, derived via immunoSEQ multiplex PCR, lists solely in-frame clones and lacks some. The sample lists some 290,000 clones; roughly 86% were seen once. The sequences come from peripheral blood, collected in a trial of Ad26.COV2.S vaccine versus placebo. These receptors originate from a person between 18 and 60 years old who received the Ad26.COV2.S COVID-19 vaccine or a placebo. Both conserved end residues are part of each CDR3. D genes are given only for firm matches. Size is omitted from some rows. Given values are once, few, many or a class for expanded clones.

j_call d_call v_call clone_size cdr3_aa cdr3_nt
TRBJ1-2 TRBD1 TRBV6-5 . CASSSRTGLNYGYTF TGTGCCAGCAGTTCAAGGACAGGCTTAAACTATGGCTACACCTTC
TRBJ2-6 . TRBV11-2 . CASSLEPPRSSGANVLTF TGTGCCAGCAGCTTAGAGCCCCCTAGGAGCTCTGGGGCCAACGTCCTGACTTTC
TRBJ1-2 . TRBV4-3 . CASSPGYGYTF TGCGCCAGCAGCCCAGGGTATGGCTACACCTTC
TRBJ1-3 . TRBV7-6 . CASSLGGSGNTIYF TGTGCCAGCAGCTTAGGGGGCTCTGGAAACACCATATATTTT
TRBJ2-3 . TRBV7-2 . CASSPFGTDTHTQYF TGTGCCAGCAGCCCCTTTGGGACTGACACGCATACGCAGTATTTT
TRBJ1-5 . TRBV30 . CAWSVGVYQPQHF TGTGCCTGGAGTGTGGGAGTTTATCAGCCCCAGCATTTT
TRBJ1-2 TRBD1 TRBV6-5 . CASSYTYPGTGGGYTF TGTGCCAGCAGTTACACTTACCCCGGGACAGGGGGTGGCTACACCTTC
TRBJ1-2 . TRBV4-3 . CASSQDHTGIYGYTF TGCGCCAGCAGCCAAGATCATACAGGAATTTATGGCTACACCTTC
TRBJ1-2 TRBD1 TRBV19 . CASRPSGQSYGYTF TGTGCCAGTAGACCCTCGGGACAGTCATATGGCTACACCTTC
TRBJ2-1 TRBD2 TRBV14 once CASSQGLAGLTSYNEQFF TGTGCCAGCAGCCAAGGCCTAGCGGGGCTAACCTCCTACAATGAGCAGTTCTTC
TRBJ2-1 . TRBV7-2 . CASSQAGKGYNEQFF TGTGCCAGCAGCCAAGCAGGGAAAGGGTACAATGAGCAGTTCTTC
TRBJ2-7 . TRBV18 . CASSPAGTVYEQYF TGTGCCAGCTCACCGGCAGGGACGGTGTACGAGCAGTACTTC
TRBJ1-2 . TRBV7-8 . CASSLESPVNYGYTF TGTGCCAGCAGCTTAGAATCCCCAGTGAACTATGGCTACACCTTC
TRBJ2-1 . TRBV7-3 . CASSPHRDNEQFF TGTGCCAGCAGCCCCCACCGTGACAATGAGCAGTTCTTC
TRBJ1-5 . TRBV5-5 few CASSLRGLQPQHF TGTGCCAGCAGCTTGAGAGGCCTTCAGCCCCAGCATTTT
TRBJ2-5 . TRBV7-2 . CASSLALGGGAAETQYF TGTGCCAGCAGCTTAGCGCTCGGTGGGGGGGCGGCGGAGACCCAGTACTTC
TRBJ2-2 . TRBV19 . CASSPGTTNTGELFF TGTGCCAGTAGTCCCGGGACGACGAACACCGGGGAGCTGTTTTTT
TRBJ1-5 . TRBV6-5 . CASSRGGNSNQPQHF TGTGCCAGCAGTAGAGGCGGGAATAGCAATCAGCCCCAGCATTTT
TRBJ2-3 TRBD2 TRBV7-9 . CASSKLAGYSDTQYF TGTGCCAGCAGTAAACTAGCGGGATATTCTGATACGCAGTATTTT
TRBJ1-2 TRBD1 TRBV4-3 . CASSQVIDRVYGYTF TGCGCCAGCAGCCAAGTTATCGACAGGGTTTATGGCTACACCTTC
TRBJ1-2 TRBD1 TRBV19 . CASNRDRVVSGDGYTF TGTGCCAGTAATCGAGACAGGGTAGTGTCGGGGGATGGCTACACCTTC
TRBJ2-1 TRBD2 TRBV7-6 . CASSPGLAGASYNEQFF TGTGCCAGCAGCCCCGGGCTAGCGGGGGCGTCCTACAATGAGCAGTTCTTC
TRBJ1-6 . TRBV5-1 . CASSFVTGITSPLHF TGCGCCAGCAGCTTCGTAACAGGGATCACTTCACCCCTCCACTTT
TRBJ2-5 . TRBV9 . CASSKIAGETQYF TGTGCCAGCAGCAAGATAGCAGGCGAGACCCAGTACTTC
TRBJ1-2 . TRBV9 . CASSVGITANYGYTF TGTGCCAGCAGCGTAGGGATCACAGCGAACTATGGCTACACCTTC
TRBJ2-7 TRBD1 TRBV10-3 . CAISRDSEYEQYF TGTGCCATCAGTAGGGACAGCGAGTACGAGCAGTACTTC
TRBJ2-2 . TRBV27 . CASSLIATGELFF TGTGCCAGCAGTTTAATAGCCACCGGGGAGCTGTTTTTT
TRBJ1-1 . TRBV6-2/TRBV6-3 . CASSSYTPREHF TGTGCCAGCAGTTCTTACACGCCCCGGGAACACTTT
TRBJ1-2 . TRBV10-3 few CAISETVNAGYTF TGTGCCATCAGCGAGACAGTTAACGCTGGCTACACCTTC
TRBJ1-3 . TRBV30 . CAWSVLRALGNTIYF TGTGCCTGGAGTGTACTGAGAGCTCTGGGGAACACCATATATTTT
TRBJ1-4 . TRBV2 . CASSENREKLFF TGTGCCAGCAGTGAAAATAGGGAAAAACTGTTTTTT
TRBJ1-4 TRBD1 TRBV2 . CAGTGGKGEKLFF TGTGCCGGGACAGGAGGAAAAGGCGAAAAACTGTTTTTT
TRBJ2-7 TRBD2 TRBV7-2 . CASSPWRGAPGEQYF TGTGCCAGCAGCCCCTGGCGGGGGGCCCCTGGGGAGCAGTACTTC
TRBJ1-5 . TRBV7-2 . CASSLGQNQPQHF TGTGCCAGCAGCTTAGGACAGAATCAGCCCCAGCATTTT
TRBJ2-5 . TRBV21-1 . CASSKDAGFVGAGMTASGETQYF TGTGCCAGCAGCAAAGACGCGGGCTTTGTTGGCGCAGGGATGACCGCCTCCGGTGAGACCCAGTACTTC
TRBJ1-1 . TRBV19 . CASSRTLLDTEAFF TGTGCCAGTAGCAGGACCTTACTTGACACTGAAGCTTTCTTT